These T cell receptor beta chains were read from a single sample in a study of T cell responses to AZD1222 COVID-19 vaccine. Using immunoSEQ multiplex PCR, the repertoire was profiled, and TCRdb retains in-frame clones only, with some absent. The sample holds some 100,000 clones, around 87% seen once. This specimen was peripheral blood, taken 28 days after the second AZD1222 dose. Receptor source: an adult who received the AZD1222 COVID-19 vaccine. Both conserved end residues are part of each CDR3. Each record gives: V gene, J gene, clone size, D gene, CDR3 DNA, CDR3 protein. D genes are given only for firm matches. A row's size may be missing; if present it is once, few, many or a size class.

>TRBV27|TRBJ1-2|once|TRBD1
TGTGCCAGCAGTTGGGACAGGGGGCTATATGGCTACACCTTC
CASSWDRGLYGYTF
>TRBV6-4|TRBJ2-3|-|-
TGTGCCAGCAGTGACTCGATGGCAGATACGCAGTATTTT
CASSDSMADTQYF
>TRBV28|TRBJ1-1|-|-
TGTGCCAGCAGTTTGTCACAGGGTTTTGAAGCTTTCTTT
CASSLSQGFEAFF
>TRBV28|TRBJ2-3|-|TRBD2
TGTGCCAGCAGTTTTCCGCTAGCGGGAGGGCCTAACACAGATACGCAGTATTTT
CASSFPLAGGPNTDTQYF
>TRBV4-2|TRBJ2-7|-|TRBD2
TGTGCCAGCAGCCAAGATCCGGGGCTAGCGGGTGACGAGCAGTACTTC
CASSQDPGLAGDEQYF
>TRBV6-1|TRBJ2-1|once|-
TGTGCCAGCAGTGAAAACCGAGGGAATGAGCAGTTCTTC
CASSENRGNEQFF
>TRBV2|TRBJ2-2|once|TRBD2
TGTGCCAGCAGTGAAAGGGTGGTAGCGGGGGGCCTGAACACCGGGGAGCTGTTTTTT
CASSERVVAGGLNTGELFF
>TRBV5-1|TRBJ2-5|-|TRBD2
TGCGCCAGCAGCCTAACTCTAGCGGGGGTGCAGACCCAGTACTTC
CASSLTLAGVQTQYF
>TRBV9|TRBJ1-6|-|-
TGTGCCAGCAGCGTAGGGCAGGGGTCTAATTCACCCCTCCACTTT
CASSVGQGSNSPLHF
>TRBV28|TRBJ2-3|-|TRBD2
TGTGCCAGCAGGGGAGCGGGAACGGATTTAGGTACGCAGTATTTT
CASRGAGTDLGTQYF
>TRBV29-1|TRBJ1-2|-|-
TGCAGCGTTTTAATTGGACAGTCTGGCTACACCTTC
CSVLIGQSGYTF
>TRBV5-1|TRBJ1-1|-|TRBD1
TGCGCCAGCAGCCCCCTGTCGGGACAGGAAGCTTTCTTT
CASSPLSGQEAFF
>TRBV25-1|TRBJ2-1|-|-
TGTGCCAGCAGTGAGGGTGGGGGCGCAGGTCACAATGAGCAGTTCTTC
CASSEGGGAGHNEQFF
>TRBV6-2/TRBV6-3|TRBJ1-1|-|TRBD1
TGTGCCAGCAGCAACAACAGGGGGAGGCACACTGAAGCTTTCTTT
CASSNNRGRHTEAFF
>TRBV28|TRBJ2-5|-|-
TGTGCCAGCAGTTCTAACAGGAGGTTCTCAGAGACCCAGTACTTC
CASSSNRRFSETQYF
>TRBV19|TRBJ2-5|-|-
TGTGCCAGTAGTATGGTCGTTCAAGAGACCCAGTACTTC
CASSMVVQETQYF
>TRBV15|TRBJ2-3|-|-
TGTGCCACCAGCAGAGAAGTCCTAGCATCTTCAGATACGCAGTATTTT
CATSREVLASSDTQYF
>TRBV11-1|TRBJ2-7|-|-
TGTGCCAGCAGCCGTAATGTCGGTGCATCCTCGGGCGAGCAGTACTTC
CASSRNVGASSGEQYF
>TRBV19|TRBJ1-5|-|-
TGTGCCAGTAGTACCCAGGGCAATCAGCCCCAGCATTTT
CASSTQGNQPQHF
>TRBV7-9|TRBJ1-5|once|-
TGTGCCAGCAGCTCCGACCACCATCCCCAGCATTTT
CASSSDHHPQHF
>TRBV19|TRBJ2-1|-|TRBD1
TGTGCCAGTAGTATACCATGGGACAGGGGCCATGAGCAGTTCTTC
CASSIPWDRGHEQFF
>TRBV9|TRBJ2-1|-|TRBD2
TGTGCCAGCAGCGTAACTAGCGGAACCTACAATGAGCAGTTCTTC
CASSVTSGTYNEQFF
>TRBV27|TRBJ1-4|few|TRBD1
TGTGCCAGCAGTTATAGGGGGCGAGGAGAAAAACTGTTTTTT
CASSYRGRGEKLFF
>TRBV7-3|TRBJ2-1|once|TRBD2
TGTGCCAGCAGCCTATCGGCGGGGGGACTTTACAATGAGCAGTTCTTC
CASSLSAGGLYNEQFF
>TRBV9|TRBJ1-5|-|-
TGTGCCAGCAGCGCCGGACAGACGGATCAGCCCCAGCATTTT
CASSAGQTDQPQHF
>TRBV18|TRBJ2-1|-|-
TGTGCCAGCTCACCACCGTCTAGCGTTTACAATGAGCAGTTCTTC
CASSPPSSVYNEQFF
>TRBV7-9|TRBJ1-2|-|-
TGTGCCAGCAGCTTAGGGGGTGCAAGAAGCAACTATGGCTACACCTTC
CASSLGGARSNYGYTF
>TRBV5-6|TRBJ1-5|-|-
TGTGCCAGCAGCTCAAGATATAGCAATCAGCCCCAGCATTTT
CASSSRYSNQPQHF
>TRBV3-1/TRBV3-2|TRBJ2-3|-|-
TGTGCCAGCAGCCAAGGATCCGTGGATACGCAGTATTTT
CASSQGSVDTQYF
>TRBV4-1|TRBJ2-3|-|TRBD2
TGCGCCAGCAGCCAGAGGGGGGCGGGGGGCGCAGATACGCAGTATTTT
CASSQRGAGGADTQYF
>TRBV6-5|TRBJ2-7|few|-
TGTGCCGCCAAGAAGTTGGGGGACGTACACGAGCAGTACTTC
CAAKKLGDVHEQYF
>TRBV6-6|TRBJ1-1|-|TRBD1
TGTGCCATCAGGCCCGGGACAGGGGGCCTGGCTGAAGCTTTCTTT
CAIRPGTGGLAEAFF
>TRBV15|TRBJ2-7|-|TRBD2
TGTGCCACCAGCAGTGGACTAGCGGGCTACGAGCAGTACTTC
CATSSGLAGYEQYF
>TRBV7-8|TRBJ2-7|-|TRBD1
TGTGCCAGCAGCTCCTCCCCCGGGACAGGGTCCTACGAGCAGTACTTC
CASSSSPGTGSYEQYF
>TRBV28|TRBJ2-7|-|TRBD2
TGTGCCGCCAGCTTGACTAGCGGGTCCTACGAGCAGTACTTC
CAASLTSGSYEQYF
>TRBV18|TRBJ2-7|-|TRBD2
TGTGCCAGCTCACCACTCCCCGGGGGGTCCTACGAGCAGTACTTC
CASSPLPGGSYEQYF
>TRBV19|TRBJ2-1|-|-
TGTGCCAGTAGAGCCCAACAGGTCTCCTACAATGAGCAGTTCTTC
CASRAQQVSYNEQFF
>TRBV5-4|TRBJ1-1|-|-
TGTGCCAGCAGCTCAGGGACCTCCATGAACACTGAAGCTTTCTTT
CASSSGTSMNTEAFF
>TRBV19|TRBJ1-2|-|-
TGTGCCAGTAGTCCCCGGGCCCGTTATGGCTACACCTTC
CASSPRARYGYTF
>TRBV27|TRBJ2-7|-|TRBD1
TGTGCCAGCAGTCCCCCCGGGACAGGAAGTTCCCACGAGCAGTACTTC
CASSPPGTGSSHEQYF